A single sample is the source of the 30 T cell receptor beta chains below, sequenced in a study of T-cell reconstitution after alpha-beta-depleted transplantation in children. Unique molecular identifiers were built into the TCRbeta library. MiXCR was run by TCRdb on the PCR reads, yielding one entry per CDR3 protein. The table has 150,000 to 200,000 distinct CDR3 sequences, approximately 7% seen once. The source material was PBMCs from the stem cell graft donor, sampled from the stem cell graft. These receptors all stem from a human donor who donated a stem cell graft to a child with Wiskott-Aldrich syndrome.

The chain carries TRBV1 and TRBJ2-1; TRBD2, the table's D call, lacks a check against the DNA. TRBV1 is flagged as a pseudogene. This CDR3 has 15 amino acids. The CDR3 DNA sequence: TGTACCAGCAGCCAAGGGACAGCGGTTCAGAGTGACCAGTTCTTC. Residues: CTSSQGTAVQSDQFF.

In its sample, this clonotype was seen a few times. This chain uses TRBV29-1 with TRBJ2-4; TRBD2 agrees at 8 bases. The junction had 14 bases not matched to a gene; V was cut back by 2 bases and J by 2 bases. Looked up from germline, CDR1 is SQVTM and CDR2 is ANQGSEA. CDR3 length equals 18 residues. Here the CDR3 reads CSVESTGTSFFPKNIQYF. CDR3 bases: TGCAGCGTTGAATCCACCGGGACTAGTTTCTTTCCCAAAAACATTCAGTACTTC. Looking up the rest from reference TRBV29-1 and TRBJ2-4 gives the full variable domain: SAVISQKPSRDICQRGTSLTIQCQVDSQVTMMFWYRQQPGQSLTLIATANQGSEATYESGFVIDKFPISRPNLTFSTLTVSNMSPEDSSIYLCSVESTGTSFFPKNIQYFGAGTRLSVL.

This clonotype has a count of ten or more. CDR3 in amino acids: CASSPRRGDEPQHF. The DNA of the CDR3 is TGTGCCAGCAGTCCCCGAAGGGGTGATGAGCCCCAGCATTTT. The chain joins TRBV6-5 to TRBJ1-5; D perhaps matches TRBD1 (5 bases). CDR3 length: 14 amino acids. Per the germline V gene, CDR1 is MNHEY and CDR2 is SVGAGI. V was trimmed by 5 bases and J by 8 bases, leaving 16 bases between them.

This clonotype has ten or more counts. This sequence joins TRBV12-3 or TRBV12-4 and TRBJ2-1; 11 bases are a match to TRBD2. The CDR3 is 18 amino acids. The junction had 15 bases not matched to a gene; V was cut back by 6 bases and J by 5 bases. The CDR3: CASSPWVVAGGDDNEQFF. The CDR3, as DNA: TGTGCCAGCAGCCCTTGGGTGGTAGCGGGAGGGGACGACAATGAGCAGTTCTTC.

This clonotype has at least ten counts. This chain uses TRBV12-3 or TRBV12-4 with TRBJ2-7, with D maybe TRBD1 (6 bases). This CDR3 contains 16 residues. V was trimmed by 5 bases and J by 1 base, leaving 18 bases between them. Written as DNA, the CDR3 is TGTGCCAGCAGTGCAGCCAGGGGAGTTAAATCCTACGAGCAGTACTTC. Its translation: CASSAARGVKSYEQYF.

This clonotype showed up many times. The rearrangement joins TRBV28 to TRBJ1-2, with D uncertain. From germline, CDR1 is MDHEN and CDR2 SYDVKM. Trimming pared 1 base from V and 8 bases from J, leaving 14 bases between. The CDR3 consists of 14 residues. The CDR3 coding sequence is TGTGCCAGCAGTTTATCAATCGCGGCGCGAGGCTACACCTTC. Translating it yields CASSLSIAARGYTF.

The chain uses TRBV18 and TRBJ2-5, with D perhaps matching TRBD1 (6 bases). This CDR3 spans 13 amino acids. Trimming shortened V by 5 bases and J by 4 bases, and 11 bases separated the two germline ends. Germline values: CDR1 KGHSH, CDR2 LQKENI. In nucleotides, the CDR3 is TGTGCCAGCTCAACACAGGGACGAGAGACCCAGTACTTC. Translated, it gives CASSTQGRETQYF. Filled out from reference TRBV18 and TRBJ2-5, the complete variable domain reads NAGVMQNPRHLVRRRGQEARLRCSPMKGHSHVYWYRQLPEEGLKFMVYLQKENIIDESGMPKERFSAEFPKEGPSILRIQQVVRGDSAAYFCASSTQGRETQYFGPGTRLLVL.

This clonotype was counted ten times or more. The CDR3, as DNA: TGTGCCAGCAGTTCCACGGGACGGGGAGATTCACCCCTCCACTTT. Amino acid sequence: CASSSTGRGDSPLHF. This sequence joins TRBV12-3 or TRBV12-4 and TRBJ1-6; D possibly corresponds to TRBD1 (5 bases). This CDR3 has 15 residues. The ends were cut back, 4 bases at V and 8 bases at J, with 15 bases in the middle.

This clonotype was counted ten times or more. The gene calls are TRBV3-1 and TRBJ2-1, with a weak D call TRBD2 (5 bases). V lost 1 base, J lost 7 bases, and 11 bases lay in between. This CDR3 has 14 residues. Germline-derived CDR1 and CDR2 are LGHDT and YNNKEL (reference sequence). CDR3 nucleotides: TGTGCCAGCAGCCAAGTAGCGTGGAGAAATGAGCAGTTCTTC. It yields the protein CASSQVAWRNEQFF.

This clonotype was observed a few times. The chain recombines TRBV18 with TRBJ1-1, with 7 positions matching TRBD1. The trim removed 8 bases at V and 5 bases at J, leaving 11 bases unmatched. The CDR3 has 14 residues. Germline CDR1 KGHSH, CDR2 LQKENI. The chain's CDR3 is CASLPTGELTEAFF. The CDR3 DNA follows: TGTGCCAGCCTACCTACAGGGGAATTGACTGAAGCTTTCTTT.

This clonotype has at least ten counts. This sequence joins TRBV20-1 and TRBJ2-5; 12 bases align to TRBD2. The V gene end was trimmed by 1 base and the J gene end by 5 bases; junction bases not matched to a gene: 5. CDR3 length: 15 residues. CDR1 is DFQATT, CDR2 SNEGSKA, per germline (reference sequence). CDR3 loop: CSARASGRAGETQYF. The CDR3 nucleotides read TGCAGTGCTAGAGCTAGCGGGAGGGCCGGGGAGACCCAGTACTTC.

Many counts were recorded for this clonotype. The chain recombines TRBV7-9 with TRBJ2-7; the D gene is possibly TRBD2 (6 bases). Germline V lookup: CDR1 SEHNR, CDR2 FQNEAQ (reference sequence). This CDR3 has 14 amino acids. V was cut by 6 bases and J by 4 bases, with 16 bases left in between. The CDR3 DNA follows: TGTGCCAGCAGACAACCGGGACTGGCATACGAGCAGTACTTC. It yields the protein CASRQPGLAYEQYF.

This clonotype showed up many times. The chain combines TRBV3-1 with TRBJ2-1, with D perhaps TRBD2 (7 bases). The germline V and J ends were trimmed by 2 bases and 8 bases, with 10 bases remaining between them. Germline V CDR1 and CDR2: LGHDT, YNNKEL (reference sequence). The CDR3 sequence is 13 residues long. DNA for the CDR3: TGTGCCAGCAGCCAAAGGGGGGGTGATGAGCAGTTCTTC. It yields the protein CASSQRGGDEQFF.

Many counts were recorded for this clonotype. The chain combines TRBV4-2 with TRBJ1-3; no reliable D call. V was shortened by 0 bases and J by 4 bases, with 13 bases between the two germline ends. Per the germline V gene, CDR1 is LGHNA and CDR2 is YNFKEQ. This CDR3 has 16 residues. The CDR3 bases are TGTGCCAGCAGCCAAGACGGACGGAGTCCAGGAAACACCATATATTTT. Residues: CASSQDGRSPGNTIYF.

As for this clonotype: A much larger clone differs from this one at a single base, so this may be a read error. The chain is built from TRBV29-1 and TRBJ1-1; a possible D gene is TRBD1 (5 bases). Trimming stripped 5 bases from V and 3 bases from J, with 19 bases between. Germline-derived CDR1 and CDR2 are SQVTM and ANQGSEA. The CDR3 length is 15 residues. CDR3 nucleotides: TGCAGCGTTTCCGGGGGGTGGGGGATGTACACTGAAGCTTTCTTT. Protein product: CSVSGGWGMYTEAFF.

This clonotype has ten or more counts. This chain connects TRBV29-1 to TRBJ2-4, with TRBD2 as a possible D gene (6 bases). V gave up 4 bases and J gave up 4 bases, with 11 bases separating them. The germline V gene encodes CDR1 SQVTM and CDR2 ANQGSEA. The CDR3 sequence is 13 residues long. The CDR3 reads CSVVGEAKNIQYF. The CDR3 bases are TGCAGCGTTGTCGGGGAGGCTAAAAACATTCAGTACTTC. Supplemented by reference TRBV29-1 and TRBJ2-4, the full variable domain reads SAVISQKPSRDICQRGTSLTIQCQVDSQVTMMFWYRQQPGQSLTLIATANQGSEATYESGFVIDKFPISRPNLTFSTLTVSNMSPEDSSIYLCSVVGEAKNIQYFGAGTRLSVL.

This clonotype was observed at least ten times. The chain joins TRBV5-1 to TRBJ1-2; D unclear. Germline V CDR1 and CDR2: SGHRS, YFSETQ. The CDR3 is made up of 14 amino acids. V lost 5 bases, J lost 8 bases, and 19 bases lay in between. The CDR3 DNA is TGCGCCAGCAGTGATCGAGCGAAACCCGGGGGCTACACCTTC. It translates to CASSDRAKPGGYTF.

This clonotype was seen at least ten times. The chain has TRBV7-6 and TRBJ1-6; TRBD1 might be the D (5 bases). The germline V gene has CDR1 SGHVS and CDR2 FNYEAQ. Between the trimmed V and J ends, which lost 1 base and 5 bases, there was a span of 12 bases. The CDR3 has 16 residues. This CDR3 reads CASSLEGGGHNSPLHF. CDR3 DNA sequence: TGTGCCAGCAGCTTAGAAGGTGGGGGACATAATTCACCCCTCCACTTT.

There are many counts of this clonotype. The chain is built from TRBV4-1 and TRBJ2-1; tentative D call: TRBD2 (5 bases). Trimming shortened V by 1 base and J by 4 bases, and 17 bases separated the two germline ends. CDR3 length: 17 residues. Germline V gene sequence: CDR1 MGHRA, CDR2 YSYEKL. CDR3 bases: TGCGCCAGCAGCCAAGTGGCGAGGGAGAAGGGTTACAATGAGCAGTTCTTC. This gives the protein CASSQVAREKGYNEQFF.

This clonotype has ten or more counts. V and J are TRBV5-1 and TRBJ2-2; a weak D match, TRBD1 (5 bases). CDR1 SGHRS and CDR2 YFSETQ come from the germline V gene. The V end was cut by 3 bases, the J end by 6 bases, with 12 bases between. The CDR3 runs 14 residues. The CDR3, as DNA: TGCGCCAGCAGCTCGGTCCCAGGGTCCGGGGAGCTGTTTTTT. This translates into CASSSVPGSGELFF.

This clonotype was observed at least ten times. The chain combines TRBV20-1 with TRBJ2-1; D remains unclear. The V end was cut by 4 bases, the J end by 2 bases, with 9 bases between. This CDR3 contains 13 residues. Germline assignment: CDR1 DFQATT and CDR2 SNEGSKA (reference sequence). CDR3 DNA sequence: TGCAGTGCTAAATGGCTGGCCTACAATGAGCAGTTCTTC. Translated, it gives CSAKWLAYNEQFF.

The chain links TRBV2 to TRBJ2-5; D might be TRBD2 (6 bases). Trimming took 10 bases from V and 4 from J, leaving 13 bases between them. Per the germline V gene, CDR1 is SNHLY and CDR2 is FYNNEI. This CDR3 spans 12 amino acids. This CDR3 is CAKRLGGETQYF. The CDR3 DNA reads TGTGCCAAGCGGCTGGGGGGAGAGACCCAGTACTTC.

The chain recombines TRBV7-8 with TRBJ1-1; tentatively, D is TRBD1 (5 bases). V lost 1 base, J lost 6 bases, and 12 bases lay in between. CDR1 is SGHVS and CDR2 is FQNEAQ in the germline V gene. The CDR3 is made up of 14 amino acids. The CDR3 loop is CASSLDGGKAEAFF. CDR3 DNA: TGTGCCAGCAGCTTAGATGGGGGAAAGGCTGAAGCTTTCTTT.

This clonotype was seen a handful of times. The V and J genes are TRBV19 and TRBJ1-1; 7 nucleotides align to TRBD1. V was clipped by 3 bases and J by 6 bases; unmatched bases: 13. The CDR3 totals 16 residues. Germline V lookup: CDR1 LNHDA, CDR2 SQIVND (reference sequence). The chain's CDR3 is CASSMESPGGLAEAFF. The CDR3 DNA reads TGTGCCAGTAGTATGGAATCGCCAGGGGGTTTGGCTGAAGCTTTCTTT.

Only a few counts were recorded for this clonotype. This chain links TRBV18 with TRBJ1-6; tentative D call: TRBD1 (6 bases). The germline CDR1 and CDR2 sequences are KGHSH and LQKENI. The CDR3 has 15 amino acids. Trimming cost V 5 bases and J 5 bases, with 13 bases left between them. CDR3 in amino acids: CASSSGQTNNSPLHF. The CDR3 DNA sequence: TGTGCCAGCTCATCTGGACAGACAAATAATTCACCCCTCCACTTT.

This clonotype came up many times. The chain joins TRBV29-1 to TRBJ2-3, with a tentative D call TRBD2 (6 bases). This CDR3 is 12 amino acids long. Germline V gene data show CDR1 as SQVTM and CDR2 as ANQGSEA. Trimming cost V 0 bases and J 6 bases, with 7 bases left between them. The CDR3 protein is CSVEDGGDTQYF. CDR3 in DNA: TGCAGCGTTGAAGATGGAGGGGATACGCAGTATTTT.

V usage is TRBV5-1 and J usage is TRBJ2-1; the D gene is possibly TRBD2 (6 bases). CDR3 length: 17 amino acids. The V gene lost 1 base and the J gene lost 9 bases, with 23 bases spanning the gap. Per germline, CDR1 SGHRS and CDR2 YFSETQ. This CDR3 reads CASSLRLGAGKTGEQFF. The CDR3 DNA sequence: TGCGCCAGCAGCTTGCGGCTTGGAGCGGGCAAAACGGGTGAGCAGTTCTTC.

This clonotype was detected only a few times. V is TRBV7-3 and J is TRBJ2-2, with 11 positions matching TRBD2. Germline CDR1 is SGHTA and CDR2 is FQGTGA. V was pared by 5 bases and J by 6 bases, with 26 bases of the junction left unmatched. The CDR3 totals 22 residues. CDR3 bases: TGTGCCAGCAGCACATCACTTCCGGGACTAGCGGAGCGTATTTTAGATTCCGGGGAGCTGTTTTTT. Protein product: CASSTSLPGLAERILDSGELFF. Combining the CDR3 with reference TRBV7-3 and TRBJ2-2 gives the whole variable domain GAGVSQTPSNKVTEKGKYVELRCDPISGHTALYWYRQSLGQGPEFLIYFQGTGAADDSGLPNDRFFAVRPEGSVSTLKIQRTERGDSAVYLCASSTSLPGLAERILDSGELFFGEGSRLTVL.

The chain has TRBV11-3 and TRBJ2-3; 8 positions agree with TRBD2. Per germline, CDR1 SGHNT and CDR2 YENEEA. The V and J ends lost 1 base and 2 bases, in that order; junction bases with no gene match: 8. CDR3 size: 17 residues. Here the CDR3 DNA reads TGTGCCAGCAGCTTAGGTCGGCGGGAGGCCGCCACAGATACGCAGTATTTT. This gives the protein CASSLGRREAATDTQYF.

This clonotype has ten or more counts. This sequence joins TRBV29-1 and TRBJ2-5, with D unclear. V was cut by 6 bases and J by 0 bases, with 11 bases left in between. Germline V gives CDR1 SQVTM, CDR2 ANQGSEA. The CDR3 consists of 13 residues. In nucleotides, the CDR3 is TGCAGCGTCATACCCCAGTACCAAGAGACCCAGTACTTC. Protein product: CSVIPQYQETQYF. Drawing the rest from reference TRBV29-1 and TRBJ2-5, the complete variable domain is SAVISQKPSRDICQRGTSLTIQCQVDSQVTMMFWYRQQPGQSLTLIATANQGSEATYESGFVIDKFPISRPNLTFSTLTVSNMSPEDSSIYLCSVIPQYQETQYFGPGTRLLVL.